The 10 T cell receptor beta chains presented below share a single source sample, sequenced in a study of cytomegalovirus exposure and HLA in healthy donors. PCR primers comprised 60 Vbeta and 13 Jbeta primers. The method was immunoSEQ multiplex PCR; TCRdb's version includes in-frame clones alone and lacks a portion of them. Among more than 200,000 clones, about 74% were seen once, and the ten largest hold less than 20%. The sample comprised PBMCs. The receptors shown here come from a man between 35 and 55 years old in good health and CMV-seronegative.

The count of this clone is one. This sequence joins TRBV7-9 and TRBJ2-3, with TRBD2 identical over 12 bases. The J segment lost 5 bases and the V segment lost 6 bases, leaving 6 bases of the junction unmatched. Per the germline V gene, CDR1 is SEHNR and CDR2 is FQNEAQ (reference sequence). This CDR3 contains 15 residues. CDR3 loop: CASSVTSGSRDTQYF. The CDR3, as DNA: TGTGCCAGCAGTGTGACTAGCGGGAGTAGAGATACGCAGTATTTT.

In its sample, this clone was seen a few times. The chain recombines TRBV7-9 with TRBJ1-4; no clear D gene. V was cut by 4 bases and J by 0 bases, with 12 bases left in between. Germline V gene sequence: CDR1 SEHNR, CDR2 FQNEAQ (reference sequence). The CDR3 loop spans 16 amino acids. The CDR3: CASSSRPETTNEKLFF. For the CDR3, the DNA is TGTGCCAGCAGCTCTCGCCCAGAAACAACTAATGAAAAACTGTTTTTT.

The rearrangement uses TRBV4-2 and TRBJ2-1; 9 nucleotides line up with TRBD1. The V segment lost 3 bases and the J segment 9 bases; nucleotides outside the gene matches: 3. The germline CDR1 and CDR2 sequences are LGHNA and YNFKEQ. The length of the CDR3 is 13 residues. This chain's CDR3 is CASSQDRGTEQFF. The CDR3 DNA follows: TGTGCCAGCAGCCAGGACAGGGGAACTGAGCAGTTCTTC.

This rearrangement joins TRBV7-2 to TRBJ1-5; D might be TRBD1 (6 bases). This CDR3 has 15 amino acids. V lost 5 bases and J 0 bases, leaving 11 bases between the germline ends. Germline V gene lookup returns CDR1 SGHTA and CDR2 FQGNSA. The CDR3: CASSPGGSSNQPQHF. Written as DNA, the CDR3 is TGTGCCAGCAGCCCGGGGGGCAGTAGCAATCAGCCCCAGCATTTT. Looking up the rest from reference TRBV7-2 and TRBJ1-5 gives the full variable domain: GAGVSQSPSNKVTEKGKDVELRCDPISGHTALYWYRQSLGQGLEFLIYFQGNSAPDKSGLPSDRFSAERTGGSVSTLTIQRTQQEDSAVYLCASSPGGSSNQPQHFGDGTRLSIL.

The count of this clone is one. The chain links TRBV10-3 to TRBJ1-5; D possibly corresponds to TRBD1 (5 bases). With 6 bases removed from V and 0 bases from J, the gap between germline ends came to 9 bases. The CDR3 covers 14 residues. Germline assignment: CDR1 ENHRY and CDR2 SYGVKD. The CDR3 coding sequence is TGTGCCATCAGGGGGGAGGGTAGCAATCAGCCCCAGCATTTT. Translating it yields CAIRGEGSNQPQHF.

CDR3 coding DNA: TGTGCCAGTAGTATTGACAGGACGTCTGGAAACACCATATATTTT. It is translated as CASSIDRTSGNTIYF. This chain connects TRBV19 to TRBJ1-3; a possible D gene is TRBD1 (6 bases). The germline V gene has CDR1 LNHDA and CDR2 SQIVND (reference sequence). The CDR3 contains 15 residues. Trimming shortened V by 3 bases and J by 1 base, and 10 bases separated the two germline ends.

The chain has TRBV5-1 and TRBJ2-2; tentative D call: TRBD1 (6 bases). The CDR3 is 14 amino acids. Trimming cost V 6 bases and J 2 bases, with 11 bases left between them. Germline assignment: CDR1 SGHRS and CDR2 YFSETQ. DNA of the CDR3: TGCGCCAGCAAGGCACAGGGAAACACCGGGGAGCTGTTTTTT. The encoded protein is CASKAQGNTGELFF.

The genes are TRBV9 and TRBJ2-2; TRBD2 agrees at 10 bases. This CDR3 is 17 amino acids long. Per germline, CDR1 SGDLS and CDR2 YYNGEE. Trimming cost V 1 base and J 2 bases; bases outside gene matches: 5. The CDR3 nucleotides read TGTGCCAGCAGCGTACAGCGGGAGGGCCATAACACCGGGGAGCTGTTTTTT. Its protein product is CASSVQREGHNTGELFF.

V and J are TRBV7-8 and TRBJ1-5; D is unresolved. From germline, CDR1 is SGHVS and CDR2 FQNEAQ. V lost 4 bases and J 0 bases, leaving 13 bases between the germline ends. The CDR3 is 16 residues long. The CDR3 region has the DNA TGTGCCAGCAGCTCCCAAAGACACCTTAGCAATCAGCCCCAGCATTTT. Protein: CASSSQRHLSNQPQHF. Filled out from reference TRBV7-8 and TRBJ1-5, the complete variable domain reads GAGVSQSPRYKVAKRGQDVALRCDPISGHVSLFWYQQALGQGPEFLTYFQNEAQLDKSGLPSDRFFAERPEGSVSTLKIQRTQQEDSAVYLCASSSQRHLSNQPQHFGDGTRLSIL.

This rearrangement joins TRBV5-1 to TRBJ1-4; tentative D call: TRBD1 (5 bases). Between the trimmed V and J ends, which lost 2 bases and 5 bases, there was a span of 7 bases. Germline loops: CDR1 SGHRS, CDR2 YFSETQ. This CDR3 has 13 amino acids. The CDR3 bases are TGCGCCAGCAGCTTTCAGGGAAATGAAAAACTGTTTTTT. Translating gives CASSFQGNEKLFF.